This TCR beta chain was sequenced during a study of T-cell memory formation after mild COVID-19 (dated by TCRdb to about 2021). At the level of the whole study: Most TCR sequence clusters were specific to one of the two donors. In two donors, T-cell clones that expanded and contracted after mild COVID-19 were tracked by sequencing TCRalpha and TCRbeta repertoires over time. The cohort comprised two young, previously healthy adult volunteers, one female and one male. What the research found in general, with its limitations: Some responding clones were detected in pre-infection memory, which suggested that pre-existing cross-reactive memory T cells had joined the SARS-CoV-2 response. SARS-CoV-2 specificity was not confirmed for the second-wave clones peaking on day 37. Contracting CD4+ clones were located mainly in the CM and EM memory subsets, whereas CD8+ clones were found to be enriched in EMRA. Balanced CD4/CD8 phenotypes were observed for clones contracting from day 15 to 85, whereas a bias towards CD4+ was observed for a second wave of clones expanding from day 15 to 37. Only a couple of mild cases were covered by the study, and larger cohorts that include severe cases with pre-infection samples were considered necessary.

Reading the germline V gene gives CDR1 SGHRS and CDR2 YFSETQ. V and J are truncated by 7 bases and 3 bases respectively, leaving an intervening sequence of 16 bases. The CDR3 starts with the cysteine, ends with the phenylalanine, and has 14 residues. The DNA shown is the 42-base CDR3, in frame from base 1. Ficoll-Paque density gradient centrifugation was the method used to isolate PBMCs. Sequencing took place on an Illumina NovaSeq 6000. TCRalpha and TCRbeta cDNA libraries were constructed by 5'RACE with constant-segment primers, with sample barcodes and unique molecular identifiers being introduced. Trizol reagent was used to extract RNA from every sample. Libraries were amplified in two PCR steps, with a second sample barcode and Illumina TruSeq adapters added in the second step. The libraries were sequenced on an Illumina NovaSeq using 2 x 150 bp paired-end reads. As for the authors' bioinformatics: Reads were demultiplexed and collapsed into UMI-guided consensus sequences with migec v1.2.7. With mixcr v2.1.11, UMI consensuses were aligned to TRA and TRB V and J templates and assembled into clonotypes. A clonotype was counted as expanded or contracted only if both edgeR and NoisET called the change significant, with noise models trained on biological replicates. For edgeR calls, the thresholds were a false discovery rate-adjusted p below 0.01 and a log2 fold-change of 1. As an exploratory analysis of dynamics, max-normalized trajectories of the 1000 most abundant clonotypes were examined with PCA combined with hierarchical clustering. Separately sequenced CD4+ and CD8+ repertoires were used to assign the CD4 or CD8 phenotype of responding clones. TCRdb's own reprocessing of the public reads used fastp at Q25 and MiXCR and kept productive beta chains. Identical CDR3 proteins give one entry, which carries the most common genes and DNA. TCRdb's processing, not the study's, gives the V and J calls here. The table for this sample lists 250,000 to 300,000 distinct CDR3 sequences; roughly 17% of them were counted only once. The top ten hold about a fifth of the sample.

There are a few counts of this clonotype. The target of this receptor is not known. The sample holds no much larger clone one base away, and base qualities are not on file. The chain was built from TRBV5-1 and TRBJ2-5; a weak D assignment points to TRBD1 (6 bases agree). This TCR derives from a man aged 18 to 30 who had mild COVID-19 (a few samples of this study predate the infection). The sample titles of this study are shuffled in the database, so cell type and time point are left out; the donor was told from shared clones. The sample consisted of PBMCs or a T cell subset sorted from them (not recorded which). Read as DNA, the sequence is TGCGCCAGCTGGGGGCAGCCCGGGGAAGAGACCCAGTACTTC. This sequence encodes CASWGQPGEETQYF.